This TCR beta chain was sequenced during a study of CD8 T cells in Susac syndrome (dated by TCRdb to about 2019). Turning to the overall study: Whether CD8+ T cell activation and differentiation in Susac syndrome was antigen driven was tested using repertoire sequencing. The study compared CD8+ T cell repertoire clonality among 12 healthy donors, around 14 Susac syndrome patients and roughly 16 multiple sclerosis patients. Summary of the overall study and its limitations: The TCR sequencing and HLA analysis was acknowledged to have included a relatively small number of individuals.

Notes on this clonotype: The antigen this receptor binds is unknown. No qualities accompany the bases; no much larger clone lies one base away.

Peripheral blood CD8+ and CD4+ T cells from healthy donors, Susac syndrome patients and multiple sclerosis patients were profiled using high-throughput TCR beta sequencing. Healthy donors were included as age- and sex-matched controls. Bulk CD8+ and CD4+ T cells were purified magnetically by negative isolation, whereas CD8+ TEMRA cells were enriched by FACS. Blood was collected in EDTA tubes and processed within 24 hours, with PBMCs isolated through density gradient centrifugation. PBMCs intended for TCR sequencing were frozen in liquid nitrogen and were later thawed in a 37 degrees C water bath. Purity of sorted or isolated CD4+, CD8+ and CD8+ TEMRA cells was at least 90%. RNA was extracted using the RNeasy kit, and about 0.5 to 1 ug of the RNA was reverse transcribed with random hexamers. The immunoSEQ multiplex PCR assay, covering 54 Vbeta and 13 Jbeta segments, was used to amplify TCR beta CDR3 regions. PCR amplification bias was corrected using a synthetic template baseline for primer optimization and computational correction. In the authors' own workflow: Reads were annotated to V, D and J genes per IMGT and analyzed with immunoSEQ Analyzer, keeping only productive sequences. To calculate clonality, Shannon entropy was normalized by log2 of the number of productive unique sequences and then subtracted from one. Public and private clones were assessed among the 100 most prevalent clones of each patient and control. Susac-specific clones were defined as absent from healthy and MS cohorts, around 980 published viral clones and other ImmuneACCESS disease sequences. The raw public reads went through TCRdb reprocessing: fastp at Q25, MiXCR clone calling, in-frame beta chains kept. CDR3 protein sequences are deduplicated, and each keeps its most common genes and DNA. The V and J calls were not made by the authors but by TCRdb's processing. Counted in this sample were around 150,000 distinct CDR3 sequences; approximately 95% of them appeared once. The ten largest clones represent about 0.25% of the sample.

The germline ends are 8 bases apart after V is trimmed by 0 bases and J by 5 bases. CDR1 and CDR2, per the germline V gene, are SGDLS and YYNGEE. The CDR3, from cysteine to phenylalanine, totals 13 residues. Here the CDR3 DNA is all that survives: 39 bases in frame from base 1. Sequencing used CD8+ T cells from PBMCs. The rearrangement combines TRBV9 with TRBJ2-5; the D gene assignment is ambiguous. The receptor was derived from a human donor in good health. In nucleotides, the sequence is TGTGCCAGCAGCGTAGACTCGACGGAGACCCAGTACTTC. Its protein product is CASSVDSTETQYF.